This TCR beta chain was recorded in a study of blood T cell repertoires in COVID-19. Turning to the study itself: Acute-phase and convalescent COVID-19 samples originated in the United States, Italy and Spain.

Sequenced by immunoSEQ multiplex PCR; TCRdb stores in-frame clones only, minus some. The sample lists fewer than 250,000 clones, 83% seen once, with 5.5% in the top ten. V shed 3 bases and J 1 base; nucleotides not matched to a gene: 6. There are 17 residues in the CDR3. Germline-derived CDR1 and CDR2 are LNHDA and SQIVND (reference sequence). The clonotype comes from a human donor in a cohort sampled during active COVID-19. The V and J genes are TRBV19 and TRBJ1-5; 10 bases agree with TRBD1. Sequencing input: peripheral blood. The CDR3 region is CASSIRDRGGSNQPQHF. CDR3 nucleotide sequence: TGTGCCAGTAGTATTCGGGACAGGGGAGGAAGCAATCAGCCCCAGCATTTT.